This is a list of T cell receptor beta chains from one sample in a study of tumor and adjacent non-tumor tissue in lung cancer. TCRdb passed the multiplex PCR reads through MiXCR, listing each CDR3 protein once. Here the sample spans under 150,000 distinct CDR3 sequences, approximately 64% being singletons. The sample consisted of lung tumor tissue. These receptors all stem from a man in his sixties with small cell lung cancer. CDR3s include the opening cysteine and the closing phenylalanine or tryptophan. The D gene is left open where the match is weak. Size is omitted from some rows. Given values are once, few, many or a class for expanded clones.

>-|17|TRBJ2-1|TRBD2|TRBV6-5
CASSYSIWGLSDNEQFF
TGTGCCAGCAGTTACTCGATCTGGGGACTATCGGACAATGAACAGTTCTTC
>-|14|TRBJ2-3|-|TRBV5-1
CASSLRTDTDTQYF
TGCGCCAGCAGCTTGAGAACCGACACAGATACGCAGTATTTT
>few|13|TRBJ2-5|TRBD1|TRBV6-1
CAIRGQGQGTQYF
TGTGCCATCAGGGGACAGGGACAAGGGACCCAGTACTTC
>-|15|TRBJ2-3|-|TRBV6-1
CVGSEGVYSTDTQYF
TGTGTCGGCAGCGAGGGGGTGTATAGCACAGATACGCAGTATTTT
>-|15|TRBJ2-3|TRBD1|TRBV20-1
CSAEGASRSTDTQYF
TGCAGTGCTGAGGGGGCTAGCCGTAGCACAGATACGCAGTATTTT
>once|14|TRBJ2-7|-|TRBV5-4
CASNLGRVPYEQYF
TGTGCCAGCAACTTGGGTAGGGTACCCTACGAGCAGTACTTC
>-|11|TRBJ1-2|-|TRBV6-5
CASISVKGYTF
TGTGCCAGCATTTCAGTGAAGGGCTACACCTTC
>-|13|TRBJ1-4|-|TRBV20-1
CSAGDLTNEKLFF
TGCAGTGCGGGAGATCTGACTAATGAAAAACTGTTTTTT
>many|16|TRBJ2-3|TRBD2|TRBV5-6
CASSFPTTSGGDTQYF
TGTGCCAGCAGCTTCCCAACGACTAGCGGAGGAGATACGCAGTATTTT
>many|13|TRBJ1-1|-|TRBV20-1
CSAHTGRNTEAFF
TGCAGTGCCCACACAGGGAGAAACACTGAAGCTTTCTTT
>few|17|TRBJ2-3|TRBD2|TRBV20-1
CSARGTSGRAVTDTQYF
TGCAGTGCTAGGGGGACTAGCGGGAGAGCTGTCACAGATACGCAGTATTTT
>many|15|TRBJ2-5|TRBD2|TRBV4-1
CASSLIGLAKETQYF
TGCGCCAGCAGCTTAATAGGACTAGCTAAAGAGACCCAGTACTTC
>-|13|TRBJ2-2|TRBD2|TRBV20-1
CSASGTNTVELFF
TGCAGTGCTAGCGGGACTAACACCGTGGAGCTGTTTTTT
>many|12|TRBJ2-3|-|TRBV6-5
CASSPTQDTQYF
TGTGCCAGCAGCCCAACTCAGGATACGCAGTATTTT
>-|15|TRBJ2-3|-|TRBV7-9
CTSSPDRWHTDTQYF
TGTACCAGCAGCCCCGACAGGTGGCACACAGATACGCAGTATTTT
>-|12|TRBJ1-1|-|TRBV29-1
CGVRGTHTEAFF
TGCGGCGTGAGGGGGACGCACACTGAAGCTTTCTTT
>-|12|TRBJ2-7|-|TRBV11-2
CASSLGHFEHYF
TGTGCCAGCAGCCTCGGACACTTCGAGCACTACTTC
>few|14|TRBJ2-2|-|TRBV6-2/TRBV6-3
CASRFLLNTGELFF
TGTGCCAGCAGATTCCTTTTGAACACCGGGGAGCTGTTTTTT
>-|13|TRBJ2-3|-|TRBV20-1
CIASRRDTDTQYF
TGCATTGCTAGCAGACGGGACACAGATACACAGTATTTT
>-|12|TRBJ1-2|-|TRBV20-1
CSAGAGGYGYTF
TGCAGTGCCGGGGCTGGAGGCTATGGCTACACCTTC
>few|14|TRBJ1-4|-|TRBV20-1
CSAEDWALREKLFF
TGCAGTGCAGAGGATTGGGCTTTACGTGAAAAACTGTTTTTT
>-|16|TRBJ1-4|TRBD1|TRBV13
CASSSGRDRGTEKLFF
TGTGCCAGCAGCTCTGGTCGGGACAGAGGGACTGAAAAACTGTTTTTT
>few|16|TRBJ2-5|TRBD2|TRBV12-3/TRBV12-4
CASSNRGRAGLETQYF
TGTGCCAGCAGTAATCGCGGGAGGGCCGGATTGGAGACCCAGTACTTC
>-|14|TRBJ2-6|-|TRBV29-1
CSVRTESGANVLTF
TGCAGCGTGAGAACAGAGTCCGGGGCCAACGTCCTGACTTTC
>once|13|TRBJ2-1|-|TRBV20-1
CSASDPEETEQFF
TGCAGTGCTAGTGACCCTGAGGAGACTGAGCAGTTTTTC
>-|12|TRBJ1-1|TRBD1|TRBV30
CAGLRDRGRAFF
TGTGCCGGTTTACGGGACAGGGGGCGAGCTTTCTTT
>many|15|TRBJ1-5|-|TRBV20-1
CSAGDMTRGNQPQHF
TGCAGTGCTGGGGACATGACCAGGGGCAATCAGCCCCAGCATTTT
>medium-sized|14|TRBJ2-7|-|TRBV20-1
CSARAAMPSYEQYF
TGCAGTGCTCGAGCGGCGATGCCTTCCTACGAGCAGTACTTC
>-|13|TRBJ1-5|-|TRBV20-1
CSVGVRSNQHQHF
TGCAGTGTGGGTGTAAGAAGCAATCAGCACCAGCATTTT
>many|13|TRBJ1-1|-|TRBV4-2
CASSPRDRAEAFF
TGTGCCAGCAGCCCACGGGATAGGGCTGAAGCTTTCTTT
>-|18|TRBJ2-2|-|TRBV20-1
CSGRDRELGTTNTGELFF
TGCAGTGGTAGAGATCGCGAGCTGGGGACCACTAACACCGGGGAGCTGTTTTTT
>-|13|TRBJ2-1|-|TRBV12-3/TRBV12-4
CASSLAWGDSPFF
TGTGCCAGCAGTTTAGCATGGGGGGACAGCCCGTTCTTC
>-|17|TRBJ1-3|TRBD1|TRBV11-3
CASSRLRDRGYGDTIYF
TGTGCCAGCAGTCGACTTCGGGACAGGGGATATGGAGACACCATATATTTT
>-|14|TRBJ2-5|-|TRBV7-9
CASSLSHQQETQYF
TGTGCCAGCAGTTTAAGCCACCAGCAAGAGACCCAGTACTTC
>many|16|TRBJ1-3|-|TRBV4-1
CASSQDGRGAGNTIYF
TGCGCCAGCAGCCAAGATGGTCGAGGGGCGGGAAACACCATATATTTT
>-|15|TRBJ1-6|-|TRBV14
CASSHSTQGNSPLHF
TGTGCCAGCAGCCATTCGACGCAGGGGAATTCACCCCTCCACTTT
>few|15|TRBJ2-5|-|TRBV28
CASSLRRGGLETQYF
TGTGCCAGCAGTTTACGCAGGGGTGGATTAGAGACCCAGTACTTC
>few|15|TRBJ2-1|TRBD2|TRBV2
CASGEGTSGANEQFF
TGTGCCAGCGGGGAAGGGACTAGCGGGGCTAATGAGCAGTTCTTC
>few|14|TRBJ2-6|-|TRBV4-2
CASSLDSGANVLTF
TGTGCCAGCAGCCTGGATTCTGGGGCCAACGTCCTGACTTTC
>-|15|TRBJ2-5|TRBD2|TRBV5-4
CASSLLAAMQETQYF
TGTGCCAGCAGCTTACTAGCGGCCATGCAAGAGACCCAGTACTTC
>-|16|TRBJ2-7|-|TRBV6-5
CASITLGPQASYEQYF
TGTGCCAGCATCACCCTCGGGCCGCAGGCCTCCTACGAGCAATACTTC
>few|13|TRBJ1-2|TRBD1|TRBV11-3
CTSSFTGETGYTF
TGTACCAGCAGCTTTACAGGGGAGACTGGCTACACCTTC
>-|15|TRBJ1-5|-|TRBV10-3
CAVSEGHNSNQPQYF
TGTGCCGTCAGCGAGGGACATAATAGCAATCAGCCCCAGTACTTT
>once|13|TRBJ2-1|TRBD1|TRBV20-1
CSAGQVSNNEQFF
TGCAGTGCTGGACAGGTTTCCAACAATGAGCAGTTCTTC
>few|14|TRBJ2-2|-|TRBV4-2
CASNQGTPGGELFF
TGTGCCAGCAACCAAGGAACACCCGGCGGGGAGCTGTTTTTT
>-|13|TRBJ1-1|-|TRBV10-3
CASQEWENTQAFF
TGTGCCAGTCAGGAATGGGAGAACACTCAAGCTTTCTTT
>few|12|TRBJ1-1|TRBD1|TRBV20-1
CSAVRDRPEAFF
TGCAGTGCTGTCCGGGACAGGCCTGAAGCTTTCTTT
>-|14|TRBJ1-2|TRBD1|TRBV6-5
CASGQTGGRYGYTF
TGTGCCAGCGGACAGACAGGGGGTAGGTATGGCTACACCTTC
>-|12|TRBJ1-1|-|TRBV11-2
CASSLRESEAFF
TGTGCCAGCAGCCTCCGGGAAAGTGAAGCTTTCTTT
>-|14|TRBJ2-1|TRBD2|TRBV7-9
CASGPSGGGDEQFF
TGTGCCAGCGGCCCATCCGGGGGGGGAGATGAGCAGTTCTTC
>-|13|TRBJ1-1|TRBD1|TRBV20-1
CSAPGQGWTEAFF
TGCAGTGCTCCGGGACAGGGGTGGACTGAAGCTTTCTTT
>-|15|TRBJ2-4|-|TRBV20-1
CSASQASRVKNIQYF
TGCAGTGCTAGTCAGGCTAGCAGGGTCAAAAACATTCAGTACTTC
>-|17|TRBJ2-2|TRBD2|TRBV6-6
CASSYDVAGGFPGELFF
TGTGCCAGCAGTTACGACGTAGCGGGAGGGTTCCCGGGGGAGCTGTTTTTT
>few|14|TRBJ2-1|TRBD2|TRBV28
CASSAPSTSGEQFF
TGTGCCAGCAGTGCCCCCAGTACTAGCGGTGAGCAGTTCTTC
>-|14|TRBJ2-1|-|TRBV29-1
CSVAPRGSHNEQSF
TGCAGCGTTGCCCCCAGGGGATCTCACAATGAGCAGTCCTTC
>-|14|TRBJ2-3|-|TRBV20-1
CSASNKGFTDRQYF
TGCAGTGCTAGTAATAAAGGGTTCACAGATAGGCAGTATTTT
>-|16|TRBJ2-7|-|TRBV4-1
CASSQDWLGPHYEQYF
TGCGCCAGCAGCCAAGATTGGCTAGGCCCCCATTACGAGCAGTACTTC
>many|16|TRBJ2-3|TRBD2|TRBV10-3
CATAVGTSGSGDTQYF
TGTGCCACCGCAGTAGGGACTAGCGGGAGTGGGGATACGCAGTATTTT
>few|13|TRBJ2-5|-|TRBV6-6
CASSRTKIGTQYF
TGTGCCAGCAGCCGCACTAAGATTGGGACCCAGTACTTC
>-|15|TRBJ2-5|-|TRBV4-1
CASSQDIIMQETQYF
TGCGCCAGCAGCCAAGATATCATTATGCAAGAGACCCAGTACTTC